This TCR beta chain was documented in a study of regulatory T cells in long-lasting Graves disease. Regarding the study as a whole: Persistent disease samples used TRBV28, TRBJ1-2 and TRBJ2-5 preferentially. Possibly, too few samples lowered accuracy. TCR diversity was lower in persistent Graves' patients than in newly diagnosed ones. The work looked only at peripheral blood and did not look at thyroid tissue.

This CDR3 spans 17 amino acids. CDR1 and CDR2 (germline): SGHNT, YENEEA. Deletions cut 2 bases from V and 5 bases from J, with 21 bases between. As concerns this clonotype: Its target is not known.

Relying on iRepertoire HTBI primers and Arm-PCR of CDR3 regions, the team built TCR beta libraries. TCRdb recomputed calls from the multiplex PCR reads with MiXCR, one row per CDR3 protein. The data hold fewer than 450,000 distinct CDR3 sequences, with 23% observed a single time. Time point given: persistent/refractory GD, antithyroid drugs over 5 years with positive TRAb. Generation of the TCR library employed RNA extracted from PBMCs. The sequence came from a female donor with Graves disease. The specimen was peripheral blood mononuclear cells (PBMCs), collected when the disease was refractory, from a patient treated with antithyroid drugs. J is TRBJ2-5 and V is TRBV11-3, with D possibly being TRBD2 (6 bases). CDR3 sequence (DNA): TGTGCCAGCAGCTTACTGGCCCCCCCCTCGGGGGTGGAGACCCAGTACTTC. Its protein is CASSLLAPPSGVETQYF.